This T cell receptor beta chain appears in the sequencing data of a study of T cell responses to AZD1222 COVID-19 vaccine. Study outcomes and limitations: A mostly white British donor set with more females was recruited, and clonal diversity was possibly underestimated.

Unmatched junction bases numbered 10, after V lost 5 bases and J lost 3 bases. Germline V gene data show CDR1 as MNHEY and CDR2 as SVGEGT. The CDR3 is made up of 15 amino acids. The table lists this clone with a count of one. What it binds is not known. The data were produced by immunoSEQ multiplex PCR, yet TCRdb's version contains in-frame clones alone and is incomplete. The sample has more than 80,000 clones, approximately 90% seen once. The rearrangement links TRBV6-2 or TRBV6-3 to TRBJ2-7, with 7 bases identical to TRBD2. The sample here was peripheral blood, taken 28 days after the second AZD1222 dose. The receptor comes from an adult who received the AZD1222 COVID-19 vaccine. The CDR3 is CASSLGREGLYEQYF. CDR3 in DNA: TGTGCCAGCAGTCTAGGGAGGGAGGGCCTCTACGAGCAGTACTTC.